The 29 T cell receptor beta chains in this list originate from one sample, sequenced in a study of beta chain features in type 1 diabetes. General study points: Among all four CD4+ subsets, Type 1 diabetes patients had TCRB CDR3s that were moderately but significantly shorter.

These receptors are not linked to any known antigen. cDNA synthesis used the whole RNA isolate, giving expressed TCRB sequences. Clones were read by immunoSEQ multiplex PCR, and TCRdb kept only the in-frame ones, dropping some. The repertoire includes about 47,000 clones, around 45% of them detected once, and roughly 0.13% sits in the top ten. Sequencing input: stem cell memory CD4+ T cells from blood. These receptors came from a man between 25 and 39 years old with type 1 diabetes.

This clone was found a few times. V gene TRBV28 combines with J gene TRBJ1-2; a weak D match, TRBD1 (5 bases). The CDR3 extends over 15 amino acids. V was cut by 4 bases and J by 5 bases, with 17 bases left in between. CDR1 is MDHEN, CDR2 SYDVKM, per germline. As DNA, the CDR3 is TGTGCCAGCAGTTCCCAGCGGGGGTATCGGTATGGCTACACCTTC. It is translated as CASSSQRGYRYGYTF.

This clone was counted between two and nine times. This chain joins TRBV7-9 and TRBJ1-1; 7 positions agree with TRBD1. This CDR3 spans 12 amino acids. Germline V CDR1 and CDR2: SEHNR, FQNEAQ (reference sequence). The ends lost 5 bases at V and 6 bases at J; junction bases unmatched: 3. In DNA form, the CDR3 reads TGTGCCAGCAGCCGGACAGGCCCTGAAGCTTTCTTT. Translating gives CASSRTGPEAFF. The complete variable domain, with remaining parts taken from reference TRBV7-9 and TRBJ1-1, reads DTGVSQNPRHKITKRGQNVTFRCDPISEHNRLYWYRQTLGQGPEFLTYFQNEAQLEKSRLLSDRFSAERPKGSFSTLEIQRTEQGDSAMYLCASSRTGPEAFFGQGTRLTVV.

The chain combines TRBV7-3 with TRBJ2-5, with 8 bases fitting TRBD1. The DNA end is more similar to TRBJ2-7, so the J call may be wrong. Per germline, CDR1 SGHTA and CDR2 FQGTGA. This CDR3 contains 16 residues. This CDR3 reads CASSHRAGTGPYEQYF. In nucleotides, the CDR3 is TGTGCCAGCAGCCATCGGGCCGGGACAGGCCCCTACGAGCAGTACTTC.

The chain carries TRBV27 and TRBJ2-1, with D tentatively TRBD2 (6 bases). The CDR3 covers 14 residues. V was pared by 7 bases and J by 2 bases, with 12 bases between. CDR1 and CDR2 from the germline V gene are MNHEY and SMNVEV (reference sequence). CDR3 in amino acids: CASNRWGAYNEQFF. For the CDR3, the DNA is TGTGCCAGCAACCGGTGGGGGGCCTACAATGAGCAGTTCTTC.

The genes are TRBV5-1 and TRBJ2-5, with TRBD2 matching over 8 bases. Germline V gene sequence: CDR1 SGHRS, CDR2 YFSETQ. This CDR3 is built from 13 residues. V shed 6 bases and J 5 bases; nucleotides not matched to a gene: 6. The CDR3, as DNA: TGCGCCAGCACCTCGGGGGGGAAGGAGACCCAGTACTTC. Protein product: CASTSGGKETQYF.

This clone was seen a handful of times. The chain combines TRBV6-1 with TRBJ2-5; D is possibly TRBD2 (6 bases). The germline gives CDR1 MNHNS, CDR2 SASEGT. This CDR3 contains 15 residues. V was pared by 4 bases and J by 0 bases, with 12 bases between. CDR3 residues: CASSVSGSYQETQYF. CDR3 DNA: TGTGCCAGCAGTGTTAGCGGAAGTTACCAAGAGACCCAGTACTTC.

V is TRBV11-2 and J is TRBJ2-7; unclear D gene. CDR3 size: 13 residues. Germline V lookup: CDR1 SGHAT, CDR2 FQNNGV. V lost 5 bases and J 4 bases, leaving 12 bases between the germline ends. As DNA, the CDR3 is TGTGCCAGCAGCAAGAGTGAAATTTACGAGCAGTACTTC. Residues: CASSKSEIYEQYF.

V is TRBV18 and J is TRBJ2-3; 10 positions agree with TRBD1. CDR3 size: 16 residues. Germline CDR1 is KGHSH and CDR2 is LQKENI. J was trimmed by 1 base and V by 3 bases; bases with no gene match: 4. CDR3 amino acids: CASSPTGTGGTDTQYF. CDR3 bases: TGTGCCAGCTCACCGACCGGGACAGGGGGCACAGATACGCAGTATTTT.

The V and J genes are TRBV5-4 and TRBJ2-2; perhaps TRBD2 as D (7 bases). The germline V and J ends were trimmed by 4 bases and 1 base, with 17 bases remaining between them. The germline V gene has CDR1 SGHNT and CDR2 YYREEE (reference sequence). This CDR3 has 17 residues. CDR3 nucleotides: TGTGCCAGCAGCCAGACGGGGGCTAGCGGGAACACCGGGGAGCTGTTTTTT. Translation gives CASSQTGASGNTGELFF.

This clone was seen more than once but under ten times. The CDR3 is CASSLIWGDNEQFF. Written as DNA, the CDR3 is TGTGCCAGCAGCTTAATTTGGGGAGACAATGAGCAGTTCTTC. The chain uses TRBV7-3 and TRBJ2-1; possible D gene TRBD2, 5 bases. V lost 1 base to trimming and J lost 5 bases, with 9 bases between them. In germline, CDR1 is SGHTA, CDR2 FQGTGA. The CDR3 totals 14 residues.

A few counts support this clone. The chain uses TRBV6-1 and TRBJ1-2, with D possibly TRBD1 on 5 matching bases. V was trimmed by 7 bases and J by 6 bases, leaving 15 bases between them. The CDR3 totals 13 residues. Per the germline V gene, CDR1 is MNHNS and CDR2 is SASEGT. The DNA of the CDR3 is TGTGCCAGCATCGAACAGGCGGGGGATGGCTACACCTTC. Its translation is CASIEQAGDGYTF.

The chain links TRBV7-9 to TRBJ2-3, with 7 bases identical to TRBD2. The CDR3 consists of 13 residues. Germline assignment: CDR1 SEHNR and CDR2 FQNEAQ (reference sequence). CDR3 protein: CAGRGLNTDTQYF. CDR3 bases: TGTGCAGGGAGGGGATTGAACACAGATACGCAGTATTTT.

This clone has just a few counts. V and J are TRBV10-3 and TRBJ2-7, with 9 bases matching TRBD2. Trimming removed 6 bases from V and 2 bases from J; junction bases left unmatched: 8. This CDR3 has 15 amino acids. Per the germline V gene, CDR1 is ENHRY and CDR2 is SYGVKD. CDR3 DNA: TGTGCCATCAGGGGTCGACTAGCGGAGACCTACGAGCAGTACTTC. It specifies CAIRGRLAETYEQYF.

This clone was observed a handful of times. This CDR3 reads CASSGGGTVYNEQFF. The CDR3 nucleotides read TGTGCCAGCAGCGGAGGAGGGACAGTCTACAATGAGCAGTTCTTC. V usage is TRBV4-2 and J usage is TRBJ2-1, with D possibly being TRBD1 (7 bases). V was trimmed by 5 bases and J by 3 bases, leaving 14 bases between them. CDR3 length: 15 amino acids. Germline assignment: CDR1 LGHNA and CDR2 YNFKEQ.

This clone showed up just once. The chain employs TRBV10-3 and TRBJ1-1, with D tentatively TRBD1 (5 bases). V was pared by 4 bases and J by 2 bases, with 11 bases between. The V gene's germline CDR1 is ENHRY and CDR2 SYGVKD. This CDR3 spans 14 amino acids. The CDR3 reads CAISVSRENTEAFF. CDR3 DNA sequence: TGTGCCATCAGTGTAAGCAGGGAAAACACTGAAGCTTTCTTT.

This clone was detected a few times. This chain joins TRBV5-1 and TRBJ1-2; 12 bases fit TRBD1. This CDR3 comprises 16 residues. Unmatched junction bases numbered 5, after V lost 0 bases and J lost 5 bases. The germline CDR1 and CDR2 sequences are SGHRS and YFSETQ. The CDR3 is CASSLVGTGGFYGYTF. The CDR3 DNA is TGCGCCAGCAGCTTGGTTGGGACAGGGGGCTTTTATGGCTACACCTTC.

The V gene is TRBV7-9, the J gene TRBJ1-2, with D possibly matching TRBD1 (6 bases). V lost 5 bases, J lost 8 bases, and 15 bases lay in between. The CDR3 contains 13 residues. In germline, CDR1 is SEHNR, CDR2 FQNEAQ (reference sequence). The CDR3 is CASSLDRSEGYTF. CDR3 in DNA: TGTGCCAGCAGCCTTGACAGGTCCGAAGGCTACACCTTC.

The rearrangement uses TRBV7-9 and TRBJ1-1, with D perhaps matching TRBD1 (6 bases). V shed 2 bases and J shed 5 bases, with 9 bases lying between them. CDR3 size: 13 residues. The V gene's germline CDR1 is SEHNR and CDR2 FQNEAQ (reference sequence). The CDR3 loop is CASSLTGLTEAFF. In nucleotides, the CDR3 is TGTGCCAGCAGCTTAACAGGGTTAACTGAAGCTTTCTTT. The full variable domain, completed using reference TRBV7-9 and TRBJ1-1, is DTGVSQNPRHKITKRGQNVTFRCDPISEHNRLYWYRQTLGQGPEFLTYFQNEAQLEKSRLLSDRFSAERPKGSFSTLEIQRTEQGDSAMYLCASSLTGLTEAFFGQGTRLTVV.

This clone was seen only a few times. The J gene is TRBJ2-5, the V gene TRBV30; 9 nucleotides align to TRBD1. The J call may be incorrect, as the DNA end agrees better with TRBJ2-7. From germline, CDR1 is GTSNPN and CDR2 SVGIG (reference sequence). The CDR3 is 15 residues long. The CDR3 loop is CAWSGGSGTGLEQYF. The CDR3 DNA reads TGTGCCTGGAGTGGAGGCTCCGGGACAGGGCTCGAGCAGTACTTC.

Concerning this clone itself: Compared with germline, one end of the junction differs, possibly owing to a read error. The chain links TRBV5-6 to TRBJ1-3, with 11 bases identical to TRBD1. Germline CDR1 is SGHDT and CDR2 is YYEEEE. The CDR3 is made up of 13 amino acids. This chain's CDR3 is CASSLDPDRGPHF. As DNA, the CDR3 is TGTGCCAGCAGCTTGGACCCGGACAGGGGGCCGCATTTT.

This clone has only one observation. The chain joins TRBV2 to TRBJ1-1; 7 bases are a match to TRBD1. Germline V gene lookup returns CDR1 SNHLY and CDR2 FYNNEI. V was pared by 11 bases and J by 3 bases, with 9 bases of the junction left unmatched. The CDR3 has 13 amino acids. In nucleotides, the CDR3 is TGTGCCGGAAAAAAAACAGGGGACACTGAAGCTTTCTTT. This codes for CAGKKTGDTEAFF.

This clone was picked up a small number of times. The V and J genes are TRBV29-1 and TRBJ2-1; possibly TRBD2 for D (6 bases). This CDR3 comprises 12 residues. Deletions cut 4 bases from V and 8 bases from J, with 12 bases between. The V gene's germline CDR1 is SQVTM and CDR2 ANQGSEA. The CDR3 sequence: CSVAGSGDEQFF. The CDR3 region has the DNA TGCAGCGTTGCCGGGAGTGGGGATGAGCAGTTCTTC.

The rearrangement uses TRBV7-6 and TRBJ1-2, with 7 positions matching TRBD1. This CDR3 has 13 amino acids. The germline gives CDR1 SGHVS, CDR2 FNYEAQ. V was pared by 4 bases and J by 8 bases, with 7 bases of the junction left unmatched. CDR3 residues: CASSWQGEEGYTF. The CDR3 DNA is TGTGCCAGCAGCTGGCAGGGGGAGGAGGGCTACACCTTC.

This clone appeared a few times. This rearrangement joins TRBV21-1 to TRBJ2-1; TRBD2 is the table's D call and was not checked against the DNA. TRBV21-1 counts as a pseudogene. This CDR3 is built from 17 residues. CDR3: CASSNGVSGTSSDEQFF. Here the CDR3 DNA reads TGTGCCAGCAGCAATGGGGTAAGCGGGACTAGTTCGGATGAGCAGTTCTTC.

This clone has more than one count but fewer than ten. V is TRBV7-9 and J is TRBJ1-2, with D possibly matching TRBD1 (6 bases). V dropped 4 bases and J dropped 5 bases, with 8 bases sitting between them. This CDR3 comprises 12 residues. Germline V CDR1 and CDR2: SEHNR, FQNEAQ (reference sequence). The CDR3 bases are TGTGCCAGCAGCTCAGGGGAGTATGGCTACACCTTC. Residues: CASSSGEYGYTF. Looking up the rest from reference TRBV7-9 and TRBJ1-2 gives the full variable domain: DTGVSQNPRHKITKRGQNVTFRCDPISEHNRLYWYRQTLGQGPEFLTYFQNEAQLEKSRLLSDRFSAERPKGSFSTLEIQRTEQGDSAMYLCASSSGEYGYTFGSGTRLTVV.

Regarding this clone: The junction departs from the called germline gene at one end, perhaps through a read error. This sequence joins TRBV7-7 and TRBJ2-5; TRBD1 might be the D (7 bases). The CDR3 length is 13 residues. Germline V gives CDR1 SSHAT, CDR2 FNYEAQ (reference sequence). This CDR3 reads CASSSGLDREQYF. The DNA for the CDR3 is TGTGCTAGCAGTAGCGGTTTAGACAGGGAGCAGTACTTC.

This clone was seen more than once but under ten times. This sequence joins TRBV28 and TRBJ2-1, with TRBD2 matching 10 bases. CDR3 size: 15 residues. CDR1 is MDHEN and CDR2 is SYDVKM in the germline V gene. Trimming cost V 5 bases and J 4 bases; bases outside gene matches: 5. CDR3 sequence: CASSPTSGRYNEQFF. The CDR3 nucleotides read TGTGCCAGCAGTCCGACTAGCGGGCGTTACAATGAGCAGTTCTTC.

This clone was detected only a few times. The J gene is TRBJ1-4, the V gene TRBV29-1; no clear D. Trimming stripped 4 bases from V and 1 base from J, with 19 bases between. The germline gives CDR1 SQVTM, CDR2 ANQGSEA. CDR3 length equals 17 residues. CDR3 nucleotide sequence: TGCAGCGTTGCTGGCGGGTCCGGATCTGGAACTAATGAAAAACTGTTTTTT. It encodes CSVAGGSGSGTNEKLFF. The variable domain in full, with the rest retrieved from reference TRBV29-1 and TRBJ1-4, is SAVISQKPSRDICQRGTSLTIQCQVDSQVTMMFWYRQQPGQSLTLIATANQGSEATYESGFVIDKFPISRPNLTFSTLTVSNMSPEDSSIYLCSVAGGSGSGTNEKLFFGSGTQLSVL.

The J gene is TRBJ2-5, the V gene TRBV7-2; D is uncertain. With 3 bases removed from V and 4 bases from J, the gap between germline ends came to 15 bases. Germline V gene lookup returns CDR1 SGHTA and CDR2 FQGNSA. The CDR3 contains 15 residues. CDR3 amino acids: CASSFGSNGPETQYF. The CDR3 coding sequence is TGTGCCAGCAGCTTCGGATCGAATGGGCCAGAGACCCAGTACTTC.